The 25 T cell receptor beta chains below were found in one sample sequenced in a study of T cell responses to AZD1222 COVID-19 vaccine. Sequenced by immunoSEQ multiplex PCR; TCRdb stores in-frame clones only, minus some. The profile covers about 130,000 clones, with roughly 90% appearing a single time and about 6% taken by the ten largest. The starting material was peripheral blood, obtained 28 days after the second AZD1222 dose. These TCRs come from an adult who received the AZD1222 COVID-19 vaccine.

The rearrangement links TRBV3-1 (or the pseudogene TRBV3-2) to TRBJ1-3; the D is unclear. CDR3 length: 11 residues. The germline V and J ends were trimmed by 5 bases and 11 bases, with 10 bases remaining between them. Germline V lookup: CDR1 LGHDT, CDR2 YNNKEL (reference sequence). DNA for the CDR3: TGTGCCAGCAGCGACGGGGTCGCCATATATTTT. Its translation: CASSDGVAIYF.

V is TRBV15 and J is TRBJ2-3, with D perhaps matching TRBD2 (6 bases). V was trimmed by 1 base and J by 4 bases, leaving 6 bases between them. Germline-derived CDR1 and CDR2 are LNHNV and YYDKDF (reference sequence). The CDR3 contains 13 residues. Here the CDR3 DNA reads TGTGCCACCAGCAGAGGCGGGGCAGATACGCAGTATTTT. This translates into CATSRGGADTQYF. Based on the CDR3 plus reference TRBV15 and TRBJ2-3, the full variable domain is DAMVIQNPRYQVTQFGKPVTLSCSQTLNHNVMYWYQQKSSQAPKLLFHYYDKDFNNEADTPDNFQSRRPNTSFCFLDIRSPGLGDTAMYLCATSRGGADTQYFGPGTRLTVL.

The table lists this clone with a count of one. This chain links TRBV7-8 with TRBJ2-1, with 9 positions matching TRBD2. The CDR3 has 15 residues. J was trimmed by 11 bases and V by 7 bases; bases with no gene match: 15. In germline, CDR1 is SGHVS, CDR2 FQNEAQ. The CDR3 here is CASTLAGAPDLKQFF. The CDR3 DNA is TGTGCCAGCACTTTAGCGGGGGCCCCAGATTTGAAGCAGTTCTTC.

This chain connects TRBV19 to TRBJ2-1, with TRBD1 as a possible D gene (8 bases). Trimming shortened V by 4 bases and J by 8 bases, and 15 bases separated the two germline ends. Looked up from germline, CDR1 is LNHDA and CDR2 is SQIVND (reference sequence). The CDR3 covers 14 residues. CDR3 amino acids: CASSNLTGGDEQFF. For the CDR3, the DNA is TGTGCCAGTAGTAATCTAACAGGGGGGGATGAGCAGTTCTTC.

J is TRBJ1-1 and V is TRBV5-1; no clear D gene. V lost 0 bases and J lost 1, with 4 bases in between. The V gene's germline CDR1 is SGHRS and CDR2 YFSETQ. CDR3 length equals 13 residues. The CDR3, as DNA: TGCGCCAGCAGCTTGGCCTCGAACACTGAAGCTTTCTTT. Protein: CASSLASNTEAFF.

V usage is TRBV5-5 and J usage is TRBJ2-3; D is ambiguous. V was trimmed by 0 bases and J by 0 bases, leaving 8 bases between them. The length of the CDR3 is 15 residues. Germline V gene lookup returns CDR1 SGHKS and CDR2 YYEKEE (reference sequence). Here the CDR3 reads CASSLDGGSTDTQYF. In DNA, the CDR3 is TGTGCCAGCAGCTTGGATGGCGGAAGCACAGATACGCAGTATTTT.

The V gene is TRBV28, the J gene TRBJ1-4, with TRBD1 as a possible D gene (6 bases). Germline V gene sequence: CDR1 MDHEN, CDR2 SYDVKM. This CDR3 has 15 residues. V was shortened by 2 bases and J by 0 bases, with 7 bases between the two germline ends. The CDR3 sequence: CASSLQGPTNEKLFF. The CDR3 region has the DNA TGTGCCAGCAGTTTACAGGGGCCAACTAATGAAAAACTGTTTTTT.

The genes are TRBV5-1 and TRBJ1-6; D is undetermined. V was trimmed by 1 base and J by 6 bases, leaving 11 bases between them. Germline-derived CDR1 and CDR2 are SGHRS and YFSETQ. CDR3 length: 15 residues. CDR3 DNA sequence: TGCGCCAGCAGCTTGTACCCGGCGGCTAATTCACCCCTCCACTTT. It yields the protein CASSLYPAANSPLHF. The full variable domain, rest sourced from reference TRBV5-1 and TRBJ1-6, is KAGVTQTPRYLIKTRGQQVTLSCSPISGHRSVSWYQQTPGQGLQFLFEYFSETQRNKGNFPGRFSGRQFSNSRSEMNVSTLELGDSALYLCASSLYPAANSPLHFGNGTRLTVT.

This chain uses TRBV6-2 or TRBV6-3 with TRBJ1-2; possibly TRBD1 for D (5 bases). V lost 6 bases and J lost 4, with 12 bases in between. The CDR3 consists of 13 residues. Germline V CDR1 and CDR2: MNHEY, SVGEGT. CDR3: CASSRGAGYGYTF. The CDR3 DNA reads TGTGCCAGCAGCCGAGGGGCGGGCTATGGCTACACCTTC.

The CDR3 coding sequence is TGTGCCATCAGTACCGACAGCTTCAATCAGCCCCAGCATTTT. Translation gives CAISTDSFNQPQHF. The rearrangement links TRBV10-3 to TRBJ1-5; a weak D match, TRBD1 (5 bases). Germline V lookup: CDR1 ENHRY, CDR2 SYGVKD. V lost 5 bases to trimming and J lost 3 bases, with 11 bases between them. The CDR3 totals 14 residues.

This clone was found once. The gene calls are TRBV10-1 and TRBJ1-3; D unclear. Trimming stripped 0 bases from V and 4 bases from J, with 10 bases between. CDR1 and CDR2 (germline): WNHNN, SYGVQD (reference sequence). The CDR3 is 15 residues long. This chain's CDR3 is CASSESGSLGNTIYF. The CDR3 DNA reads TGCGCCAGCAGTGAGTCAGGGTCCCTCGGAAACACCATATATTTT.

This chain uses TRBV12-3 or TRBV12-4 with TRBJ1-1; 7 nucleotides agree with TRBD1. Losses at the gene ends were 3 bases for V and 7 bases for J; bases not matched to a gene: 5. The CDR3 loop spans 13 amino acids. This CDR3 is CASSLRTGGEAFF. CDR3 coding DNA: TGTGCCAGCAGTTTGCGGACAGGTGGTGAAGCTTTCTTT.

The chain links TRBV4-2 to TRBJ2-2, with 9 bases fitting TRBD2. J gave up 6 bases and V 0 bases, and 8 bases lay outside the gene matches. This CDR3 is 17 amino acids long. The germline V gene encodes CDR1 LGHNA and CDR2 YNFKEQ. CDR3 nucleotide sequence: TGTGCCAGCAGCCAAGAGACTAGCGGAGTGGCGGCCGGGGAGCTGTTTTTT. As protein: CASSQETSGVAAGELFF.

The rearrangement uses TRBV9 and TRBJ2-1; 12 bases agree with TRBD2. Losses at the gene ends were 0 bases for V and 6 bases for J; bases not matched to a gene: 10. The CDR3 is 18 residues long. Germline values: CDR1 SGDLS, CDR2 YYNGEE. CDR3: CASSVATGGLAGFNEQFF. CDR3 DNA: TGTGCCAGCAGCGTAGCTACGGGGGGACTAGCGGGTTTCAATGAGCAGTTCTTC.

The chain uses TRBV6-1 and TRBJ1-1; TRBD1 might be the D (6 bases). Germline lookup yields CDR1 MNHNS and CDR2 SASEGT. This CDR3 has 14 residues. V lost 2 bases to trimming and J lost 4 bases, with 11 bases between them. The CDR3 spells CASSEPTGITEAFF. For the CDR3, the DNA is TGTGCCAGCAGTGAACCAACAGGGATCACTGAAGCTTTCTTT.

The chain recombines TRBV28 with TRBJ1-4; possibly TRBD1 for D (6 bases). The CDR3 is made up of 14 amino acids. Germline V gene sequence: CDR1 MDHEN, CDR2 SYDVKM. The V gene lost 4 bases and the J gene lost 5 bases, with 11 bases spanning the gap. The CDR3 sequence is CASSSGTINEKLFF. The CDR3 nucleotides read TGTGCCAGCAGTTCGGGGACAATAAATGAAAAACTGTTTTTT.

This clone was observed once. CDR3 protein: CASSLTGGDGYTF. CDR3 bases: TGTGCCAGCAGCTTGACAGGGGGAGATGGCTACACCTTC. The J gene is TRBJ1-2, the V gene TRBV7-3, with TRBD1 matching over 9 bases. Germline V gene sequence: CDR1 SGHTA, CDR2 FQGTGA. This CDR3 has 13 residues. The J segment lost 6 bases and the V segment lost 3 bases, leaving 2 bases of the junction unmatched.

The chain links TRBV19 to TRBJ1-5; 8 nucleotides match TRBD1. Trimming removed 3 bases from V and 5 bases from J; junction bases left unmatched: 6. The germline gives CDR1 LNHDA, CDR2 SQIVND (reference sequence). The CDR3 is 15 residues long. The CDR3 sequence: CASSINTGGDQPQHF. DNA for the CDR3: TGTGCCAGTAGTATCAATACAGGGGGTGATCAGCCCCAGCATTTT.

In DNA form, the CDR3 reads TGTGCCTCGTCTCCGTCTAGGACACAACAGGCAAGAGCTTTCTTT. Translating gives CASSPSRTQQARAFF. V is TRBV30 and J is TRBJ1-1, with D perhaps matching TRBD1 (5 bases). V was shortened by 7 bases and J by 10 bases, with 28 bases between the two germline ends. The germline gives CDR1 GTSNPN, CDR2 SVGIG (reference sequence). The CDR3 is 15 residues long.

The V and J genes are TRBV4-1 and TRBJ2-7; 8 nucleotides agree with TRBD1. The CDR3 extends over 16 amino acids. Germline values: CDR1 MGHRA, CDR2 YSYEKL. The junction had 10 bases not matched to a gene; V was cut back by 0 bases and J by 6 bases. CDR3 DNA sequence: TGCGCCAGCAGCCAAGATCGCGGGACAGGACTGCCCGAGCAGTACTTC. Encoded protein: CASSQDRGTGLPEQYF.

As concerns this clone: A junction boundary mismatches the germline segment, possibly from a read error. As DNA, the CDR3 is TGTGCTAGCAGCCTGAACCGGGACAGGGAATCACCCCTCCACTTT. It specifies CASSLNRDRESPLHF. The chain has TRBV7-7 and TRBJ1-6, with 9 nucleotides matching TRBD1. Germline assignment: CDR1 SSHAT and CDR2 FNYEAQ (reference sequence). The length of the CDR3 is 15 residues.

The rearrangement uses TRBV28 and TRBJ2-4; D possibly corresponds to TRBD1 (5 bases). Germline CDR1 and CDR2: MDHEN and SYDVKM. V lost 2 bases to trimming and J lost 3 bases, with 17 bases between them. This CDR3 comprises 17 residues. CDR3 DNA sequence: TGTGCCAGCAGTTTAGGGGCAGGCTACCTAAACAAAAACATTCAGTACTTC. Its translation is CASSLGAGYLNKNIQYF.

The chain is built from TRBV5-4 and TRBJ1-6; 7 nucleotides line up with TRBD1. The CDR3 runs to 14 residues. Germline trimming cut 4 bases from V and 9 bases from J; bases unmatched to any gene: 7. From germline, CDR1 is SGHNT and CDR2 YYREEE (reference sequence). The DNA for the CDR3 is TGTGCCAGCAGCACCCGGGACAGATCTTCACCCCTCCACTTT. Amino acid sequence: CASSTRDRSSPLHF.

This chain joins TRBV4-3 and TRBJ1-3; D call uncertain. The CDR3 is 12 amino acids. Trimming shortened V by 8 bases and J by 2 bases, and 7 bases separated the two germline ends. Per the germline V gene, CDR1 is LGHNA and CDR2 is YSLEER. The CDR3 region is CASSGTGNTIYF. The CDR3 coding sequence is TGCGCCAGCTCGGGCACTGGAAACACCATATATTTT.

J is TRBJ1-2 and V is TRBV5-1; 7 nucleotides align to TRBD1. The CDR3 is 14 amino acids. The V gene end was trimmed by 6 bases and the J gene end by 8 bases; junction bases not matched to a gene: 13. Germline CDR1 reads SGHRS; CDR2 reads YFSETQ. DNA for the CDR3: TGCGCCAGCACCCTCCTGACAGGGACGGACGGCTACACCTTC. Residues: CASTLLTGTDGYTF. The full variable domain, its missing parts supplied by reference TRBV5-1 and TRBJ1-2, is KAGVTQTPRYLIKTRGQQVTLSCSPISGHRSVSWYQQTPGQGLQFLFEYFSETQRNKGNFPGRFSGRQFSNSRSEMNVSTLELGDSALYLCASTLLTGTDGYTFGSGTRLTVV.